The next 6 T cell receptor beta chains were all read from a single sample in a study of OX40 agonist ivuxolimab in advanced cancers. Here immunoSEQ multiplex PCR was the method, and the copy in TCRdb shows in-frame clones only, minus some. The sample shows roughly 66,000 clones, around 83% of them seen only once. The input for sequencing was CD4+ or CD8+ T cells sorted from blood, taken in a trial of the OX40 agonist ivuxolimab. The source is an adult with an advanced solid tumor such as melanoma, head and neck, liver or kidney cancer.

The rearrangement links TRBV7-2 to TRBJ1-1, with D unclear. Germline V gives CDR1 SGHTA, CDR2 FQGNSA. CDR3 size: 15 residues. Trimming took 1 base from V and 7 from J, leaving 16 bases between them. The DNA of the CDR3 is TGTGCCAGCAGCTTAGTGCCAGATATGAAGGGTGAAGCTTTCTTT. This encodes CASSLVPDMKGEAFF. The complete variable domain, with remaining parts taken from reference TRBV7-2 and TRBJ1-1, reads GAGVSQSPSNKVTEKGKDVELRCDPISGHTALYWYRQSLGQGLEFLIYFQGNSAPDKSGLPSDRFSAERTGGSVSTLTIQRTQQEDSAVYLCASSLVPDMKGEAFFGQGTRLTVV.

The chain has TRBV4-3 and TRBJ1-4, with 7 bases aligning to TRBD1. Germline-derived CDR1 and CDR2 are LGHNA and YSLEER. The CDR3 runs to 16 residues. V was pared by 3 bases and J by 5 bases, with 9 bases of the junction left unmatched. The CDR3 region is CASSHDTGQRNEKLFF. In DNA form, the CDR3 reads TGCGCCAGCAGCCATGATACGGGACAGCGGAATGAAAAACTGTTTTTT.

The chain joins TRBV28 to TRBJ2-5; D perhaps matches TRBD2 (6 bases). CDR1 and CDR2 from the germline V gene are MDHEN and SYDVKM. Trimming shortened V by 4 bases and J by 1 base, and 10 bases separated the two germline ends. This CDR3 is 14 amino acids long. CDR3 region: CASSSGGVQETQYF. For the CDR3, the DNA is TGTGCCAGCAGTTCGGGCGGGGTCCAAGAGACCCAGTACTTC.

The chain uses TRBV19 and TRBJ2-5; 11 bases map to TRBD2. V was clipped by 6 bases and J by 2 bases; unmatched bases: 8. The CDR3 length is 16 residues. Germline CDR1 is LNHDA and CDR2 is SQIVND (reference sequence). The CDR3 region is CASRGRTSGQQETQYF. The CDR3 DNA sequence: TGTGCCAGTAGGGGTAGGACTAGCGGGCAGCAAGAGACCCAGTACTTC.

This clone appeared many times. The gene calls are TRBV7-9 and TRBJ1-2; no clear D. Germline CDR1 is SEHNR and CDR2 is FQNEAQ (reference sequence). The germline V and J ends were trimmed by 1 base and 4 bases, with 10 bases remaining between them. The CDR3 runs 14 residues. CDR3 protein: CASSLGWASYGYTF. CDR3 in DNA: TGTGCCAGCAGCTTAGGGTGGGCGTCCTATGGCTACACCTTC.

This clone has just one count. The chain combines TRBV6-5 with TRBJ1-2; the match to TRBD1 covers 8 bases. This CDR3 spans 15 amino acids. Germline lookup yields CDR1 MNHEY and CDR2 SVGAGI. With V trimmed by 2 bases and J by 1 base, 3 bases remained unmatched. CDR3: CASSYGDRSNYGYTF. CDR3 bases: TGTGCCAGCAGTTACGGGGACAGGAGTAACTATGGCTACACCTTC.